The rows below give T cell receptor beta chains drawn from one sample of a study of control samples from healthy donors and cancer patients. TCRdb keeps only in-frame clones here, not all; method: immunoSEQ multiplex PCR. The sample holds around 100,000 clones, almost 90% seen once. Sequenced: blood. These receptors were collected from a man under 40 in good health. Each CDR3 is given with its conserved first and last residue. Fields, in order: clone size, V gene, D gene, J gene, CDR3 protein, CDR3 DNA. D genes are given only for firm matches. Some rows mark clone size as missing; the rest say once, few, many or name a class of expanded clone.

NA,TRBV3-1/TRBV3-2,NA,TRBJ2-7,CASSRGPQRSSYEQYF,TGTGCCAGCAGCCGAGGCCCACAGCGTAGCTCCTACGAGCAGTACTTC
NA,TRBV3-1/TRBV3-2,TRBD2,TRBJ2-1,CASSQELAGDYNEQFF,TGTGCCAGCAGCCAAGAACTAGCGGGAGACTACAATGAGCAGTTCTTC
NA,TRBV3-1/TRBV3-2,TRBD1,TRBJ2-7,CASSDRTGAIGDEQYF,TGTGCCAGCAGCGATCGGACAGGGGCAATTGGTGACGAGCAGTACTTC
NA,TRBV27,TRBD1,TRBJ1-1,CASSRQGAVTEAFF,TGTGCCAGCAGCCGACAGGGGGCGGTCACTGAAGCTTTCTTT
NA,TRBV21-1,NA,TRBJ2-2,CASSKEPSRTGNTGELFF,TGTGCCAGCAGCAAAGAACCTTCTCGGACAGGGAACACCGGGGAGCTGTTTTTT
NA,TRBV7-6,TRBD1,TRBJ1-2,CANSSGTGSNYGYTF,TGTGCCAACAGCTCGGGGACAGGTTCTAACTATGGCTACACCTTC
NA,TRBV7-3,NA,TRBJ2-3,CASSPPSDNTQYF,TGTGCCAGCAGCCCCCCGTCCGATAATACGCAGTATTTT
NA,TRBV14,TRBD2,TRBJ2-7,CASSQRLAAYEQYF,TGTGCCAGCAGCCAAAGACTAGCAGCGTACGAGCAGTACTTC
NA,TRBV9,TRBD2,TRBJ2-1,CASSVTGGSPNNEQFF,TGTGCCAGCAGCGTGACTGGCGGGAGTCCTAACAATGAGCAGTTCTTC
NA,TRBV28,NA,TRBJ1-5,CASSSAGNSYSNQPQHF,TGTGCCAGCAGTTCGGCAGGGAATAGCTATAGCAATCAGCCCCAGCATTTT
NA,TRBV5-6,TRBD1,TRBJ1-2,CASSLALQGDLYGYTF,TGTGCCAGCAGCTTGGCGTTGCAGGGGGATCTCTATGGCTACACCTTC
NA,TRBV11-2,TRBD1,TRBJ2-3,CASSPQGTGGDTQYF,TGTGCCAGCAGCCCCCAGGGGACAGGGGGAGATACGCAGTATTTT
NA,TRBV2,NA,TRBJ2-7,CASRLTGSSYEQYF,TGTGCCAGCAGACTGACAGGAAGCTCCTACGAGCAGTACTTC
NA,TRBV27,NA,TRBJ2-1,CASGYRQDRTYNEQFF,TGTGCCAGCGGCTACAGACAGGATAGGACCTACAATGAGCAGTTCTTC
NA,TRBV5-1,NA,TRBJ2-2,CASSLLDGELFF,TGCGCCAGCAGCTTGCTGGACGGGGAGCTGTTTTTT
NA,TRBV5-1,NA,TRBJ2-2,CASSSGTTSGEGELFF,TGCGCCAGCAGCTCCGGGACGACGAGCGGAGAAGGGGAGCTGTTTTTT
NA,TRBV6-2/TRBV6-3,NA,TRBJ1-2,CASSYGQNNYGYTF,TGTGCCAGCAGTTACGGACAGAACAACTATGGCTACACCTTC
NA,TRBV5-1,NA,TRBJ2-1,CASSYYYTARNEQFF,TGCGCCAGCAGCTATTACTATACTGCTAGGAATGAGCAGTTCTTC
NA,TRBV5-4,TRBD1,TRBJ1-1,CASSIQGYTEAFF,TGTGCCAGCAGCATACAGGGGTACACTGAAGCTTTCTTT
medium-sized,TRBV4-1,NA,TRBJ2-7,CASSQDRPPDKGYEQYF,TGCGCCAGCAGCCAAGATCGCCCTCCGGACAAGGGGTACGAGCAGTACTTC
NA,TRBV27,NA,TRBJ1-2,CASNSGYGYTF,TGTGCCAGCAACTCAGGCTATGGCTACACCTTC
NA,TRBV7-2,NA,TRBJ2-1,CASSLMLNEQFF,TGTGCCAGCAGCTTAATGCTTAATGAGCAGTTCTTC
NA,TRBV5-4,NA,TRBJ1-3,CASSLGRGIGNTIYF,TGTGCCAGCAGCTTAGGCAGGGGAATTGGAAACACCATATATTTT
NA,TRBV5-1,NA,TRBJ2-7,CASSLGTPSWEQYF,TGCGCCAGCAGCTTGGGGACACCCTCCTGGGAGCAGTACTTC
NA,TRBV7-6,TRBD2,TRBJ2-7,CASSFGLAGGSNEQYF,TGTGCCAGCAGCTTTGGGCTAGCGGGAGGGTCGAACGAGCAGTACTTC
few,TRBV4-1,NA,TRBJ1-1,CASSQVSGRAMAEAFF,TGCGCCAGCAGCCAAGTTAGCGGCAGGGCGATGGCTGAAGCTTTCTTT
once,TRBV19,NA,TRBJ1-1,CASSIWSNTEAFF,TGTGCCAGTAGTATTTGGAGTAACACTGAAGCTTTCTTT
few,TRBV5-1,NA,TRBJ2-7,CASSLRGLYEQYF,TGCGCCAGCAGCTTGAGGGGTCTTTACGAGCAGTACTTC
NA,TRBV18,NA,TRBJ1-5,CASSPLRTDPQPQHF,TGTGCCAGCTCACCTCTAAGGACAGACCCTCAGCCCCAGCATTTT
NA,TRBV5-1,NA,TRBJ1-5,CASSLTGQDQPQHF,TGCGCCAGCAGCTTGACAGGGCAAGATCAGCCCCAGCATTTT
NA,TRBV5-1,NA,TRBJ2-5,CASSLDLETQYF,TGCGCCAGCAGCTTGGATTTAGAGACCCAGTACTTC
NA,TRBV9,NA,TRBJ1-6,CASNPRGGNSPLHF,TGTGCCAGCAACCCGCGTGGGGGTAATTCACCCCTCCACTTT
NA,TRBV28,NA,TRBJ1-2,CASRPGTPTNYGYTF,TGTGCCAGCAGGCCCGGGACACCAACTAACTATGGCTACACCTTC
NA,TRBV28,NA,TRBJ2-2,CASSSGQNTGELFF,TGTGCCAGCAGTTCTGGACAGAACACCGGGGAGCTGTTTTTT
few,TRBV7-9,TRBD1,TRBJ1-1,CASSLAVRDRNTEAFF,TGTGCCAGCAGCTTAGCCGTAAGGGACAGAAACACTGAAGCTTTCTTT
NA,TRBV2,TRBD1,TRBJ2-1,CASSDGQGAYNEQFF,TGTGCCAGTTCTGATGGACAGGGGGCCTACAATGAGCAGTTCTTC
NA,TRBV30,NA,TRBJ2-5,CAWSSSWETQYF,TGTGCCTGGAGTTCCTCGTGGGAGACCCAGTACTTC
NA,TRBV27,TRBD1,TRBJ1-3,CASRTGGSGNTIYF,TGTGCCAGCAGGACAGGGGGTTCTGGAAACACCATATATTTT
NA,TRBV2,NA,TRBJ2-7,CATTEGDTLLDEQYF,TGTGCCACCACGGAGGGGGACACTCTTTTGGACGAGCAGTACTTC
NA,TRBV19,NA,TRBJ1-5,CASSMTFNQPQHF,TGTGCCAGTAGTATGACCTTCAATCAGCCCCAGCATTTT
NA,TRBV7-9,TRBD2,TRBJ2-7,CASSFPSGGFYEQYF,TGTGCCAGCAGCTTTCCTTCGGGAGGGTTCTACGAGCAGTACTTC
NA,TRBV6-6,TRBD2,TRBJ2-3,CASSPLADSTDTQYF,TGTGCCAGCAGCCCCCTAGCGGATAGCACAGATACGCAGTATTTT
NA,TRBV3-1/TRBV3-2,TRBD2,TRBJ2-7,CASSLSGLAGNEQYF,TGTGCCAGCAGCCTATCGGGACTAGCAGGGAACGAGCAGTACTTC
NA,TRBV29-1,NA,TRBJ2-7,CSVEEERGLSEQYF,TGCAGCGTTGAAGAGGAGAGGGGGTTATCCGAGCAGTACTTC
NA,TRBV11-3,NA,TRBJ2-1,CASSPDGHSYNEQFF,TGTGCCAGCAGCCCGGACGGACACTCCTACAATGAGCAGTTCTTC
NA,TRBV27,TRBD2,TRBJ2-5,CASSFLAAGQETQYF,TGTGCCAGCAGTTTTCTAGCGGCCGGCCAAGAGACCCAGTACTTC
NA,TRBV19,TRBD2,TRBJ2-7,CASMDGRGRGEQYF,TGTGCCAGTATGGACGGGAGGGGCCGGGGGGAGCAGTACTTC
NA,TRBV12-5,NA,TRBJ2-7,CASGLEYYEQYF,TGTGCTAGTGGTCTAGAATACTACGAGCAGTACTTC
NA,TRBV7-3,NA,TRBJ1-1,CASRIDLNTEAFF,TGTGCCAGCAGAATTGATCTGAACACTGAAGCTTTCTTT
NA,TRBV19,TRBD1,TRBJ1-6,CASRWTGRTYNSPLHF,TGTGCCAGCAGATGGACAGGGAGGACCTATAATTCACCCCTCCACTTT
NA,TRBV12-3/TRBV12-4,NA,TRBJ1-6,CASSFKTDSPLHF,TGTGCCAGCAGTTTTAAGACCGACTCACCCCTCCACTTT
NA,TRBV11-2,TRBD1,TRBJ2-7,CASSFPQGGNYEQYF,TGTGCCAGCAGCTTCCCACAGGGGGGAAACTACGAGCAGTACTTC
NA,TRBV11-3,TRBD2,TRBJ2-7,CASSERLAGVGEQYF,TGCGCCAGCAGCGAAAGACTAGCGGGAGTGGGGGAGCAGTACTTC
NA,TRBV20-1,NA,TRBJ2-7,CSASKGIAYEQYF,TGCAGTGCTAGTAAGGGGATCGCCTACGAGCAGTACTTC
NA,TRBV19,NA,TRBJ1-5,CASSIRDTNNQPQHF,TGTGCCAGTAGTATCCGGGACACGAACAATCAGCCCCAGCATTTT
NA,TRBV29-1,TRBD2,TRBJ2-3,CSVEGTSSSPDTQYF,TGCAGCGTTGAAGGGACTAGCAGCTCCCCAGATACGCAGTATTTT